This T cell receptor beta chain was recovered during a study of human T cells and chemical hapten exposure. Background on the study: Patients were mainly female, each with alopecia areata, totalis or universalis. Study outcomes and limitations: Patch test score tracked positively with PT1 expanded TCR counts.

Deletions cut 0 bases from V and 1 base from J, with 14 bases between. Germline loops: CDR1 KGHSH, CDR2 LQKENI. The CDR3 spans 17 residues. Time point meaning: patch test 2, 6 weeks after DPC sensitization. The sample's treatment: therapeutic diphenylcyclopropenone sensitization with weekly scalp DPC. This clonotype was seen at least ten times. Its specificity is unknown. Within the library, unique molecular identifiers were attached to each individual cDNA molecule. TCRdb recomputed calls from the RACE reads with MiXCR, one row per CDR3 protein. The sample consists of over 100,000 distinct CDR3 sequences, roughly a tenth of them appearing once.

This clonotype was obtained from a woman in her thirties or forties with alopecia areata. Some clones in this sample may be carry-over from other donors' samples. Source: whole blood, taken in connection with sensitization to the hapten diphenylcyclopropenone (DPC). The rearrangement links TRBV18 to TRBJ2-3; D gene uncertain. This chain's CDR3 is CASSPPIGKAGTDTQYF. CDR3 nucleotide sequence: TGTGCCAGCTCACCACCTATTGGCAAAGCTGGCACAGATACGCAGTATTTT.